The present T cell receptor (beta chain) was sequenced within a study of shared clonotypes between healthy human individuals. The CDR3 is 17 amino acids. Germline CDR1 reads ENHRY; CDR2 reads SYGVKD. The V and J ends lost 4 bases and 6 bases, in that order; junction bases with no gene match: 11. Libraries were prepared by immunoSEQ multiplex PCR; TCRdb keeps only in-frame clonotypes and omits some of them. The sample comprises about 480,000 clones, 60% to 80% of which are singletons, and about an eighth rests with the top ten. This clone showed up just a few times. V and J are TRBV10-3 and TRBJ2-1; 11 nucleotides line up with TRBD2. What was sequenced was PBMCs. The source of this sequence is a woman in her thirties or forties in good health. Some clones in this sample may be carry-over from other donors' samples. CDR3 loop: CAISGPGASGRTNEQFF. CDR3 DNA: TGTGCCATCAGTGGCCCAGGAGCTAGCGGGAGGACCAATGAGCAGTTCTTC.